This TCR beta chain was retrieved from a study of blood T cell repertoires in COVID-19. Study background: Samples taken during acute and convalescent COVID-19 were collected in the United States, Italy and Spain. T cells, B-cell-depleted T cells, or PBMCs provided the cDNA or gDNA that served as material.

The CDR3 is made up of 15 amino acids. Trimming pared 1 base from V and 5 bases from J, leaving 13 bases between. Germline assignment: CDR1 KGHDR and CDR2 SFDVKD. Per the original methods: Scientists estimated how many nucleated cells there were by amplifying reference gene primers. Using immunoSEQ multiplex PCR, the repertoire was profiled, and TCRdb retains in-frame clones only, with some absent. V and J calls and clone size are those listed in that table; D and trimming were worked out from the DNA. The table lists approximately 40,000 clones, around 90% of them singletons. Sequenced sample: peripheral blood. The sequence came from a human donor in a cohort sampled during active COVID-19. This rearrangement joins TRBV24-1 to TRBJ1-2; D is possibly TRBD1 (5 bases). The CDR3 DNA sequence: TGTGCCACCAGTGATTTAGGGGCGCCCGAATATGGCTACACCTTC. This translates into CATSDLGAPEYGYTF.